These T cell receptor beta chains were read from a single sample in a study of shared clonotypes between healthy human individuals. The assay was immunoSEQ multiplex PCR, and TCRdb's table has in-frame clones only and misses some. The repertoire includes about 2.4 million clones, over 85% of them detected once, and roughly 0.39% sits in the top ten. The sample taken for sequencing was naive CD4+ T cells from PBMCs. These receptors were obtained from a young man in good health. Some clones in this sample may be carry-over from other donors' samples. Both conserved end residues are part of each CDR3. The order of the fields is clone size, D gene, V gene, J gene, CDR3 protein, CDR3 DNA. The D gene is left open where the match is weak. Part of the rows lack a size; the others show once, few, many or a class for expanded clones.

NA,TRBD1,TRBV28,TRBJ2-3,CASSDNPGQSTDTQYF,TGTGCCAGCAGTGATAACCCGGGACAGAGCACAGATACGCAGTATTTT
NA,NA,TRBV5-6,TRBJ2-3,CASSLGGGTDTQYF,TGTGCCAGCAGCTTGGGGGGGGGCACAGATACGCAGTATTTT
NA,NA,TRBV6-6,TRBJ1-4,CASRDTGTGNEKLFF,TGTGCCAGCAGGGATACAGGGACGGGGAATGAAAAACTGTTTTTT
NA,NA,TRBV28,TRBJ1-2,CASGNGYGYTF,TGTGCCAGCGGAAACGGCTATGGCTACACCTTC
NA,NA,TRBV6-1,TRBJ1-3,CASSDTQGDGTIYF,TGTGCCAGCAGTGACACTCAAGGCGACGGCACCATATATTTT
NA,TRBD2,TRBV5-4,TRBJ2-7,CASSLVVLGLAGAYEQYF,TGTGCCAGCAGCTTGGTAGTATTGGGACTAGCGGGAGCCTACGAGCAGTACTTC
once,TRBD1,TRBV7-3,TRBJ2-2,CASSLFSGGDGELFF,TGTGCCAGCAGCTTATTCTCAGGGGGCGACGGGGAGCTGTTTTTT
NA,NA,TRBV7-9,TRBJ2-7,CASSRQAGEQYF,TGTGCCAGCAGCCGTCAAGCAGGCGAGCAGTACTTC
NA,TRBD1,TRBV28,TRBJ1-1,CATLERTGGDPEAFF,TGTGCCACCTTAGAAAGGACAGGGGGAGACCCTGAAGCTTTCTTT
NA,TRBD1,TRBV15,TRBJ2-7,CATSRDRQGTYEQYF,TGTGCCACCAGCAGAGATCGACAGGGGACCTACGAGCAGTACTTC
NA,TRBD1,TRBV10-2,TRBJ2-1,CASSALPGQGAYNEQFF,TGCGCCAGCAGTGCCCTACCCGGGCAGGGGGCGTACAATGAGCAGTTCTTC
NA,TRBD2,TRBV11-2,TRBJ2-2,CASSFAFRGAGELFF,TGTGCCAGCAGCTTCGCGTTTCGGGGGGCCGGGGAGCTGTTTTTT
once,NA,TRBV7-3,TRBJ2-3,CASSPPRGIDTQYF,TGTGCCAGCAGCCCCCCGCGGGGAATAGATACGCAGTATTTT
NA,NA,TRBV7-9,TRBJ2-2,CASSSTGRNTGELFF,TGTGCCAGCAGCTCTACGGGACGGAACACCGGGGAGCTGTTTTTT
once,NA,TRBV6-1,TRBJ2-3,CASSEATSTQYF,TGTGCCAGCAGTGAAGCCACCAGCACGCAGTATTTT
once,NA,TRBV10-3,TRBJ2-5,CAISESDSAWETQYF,TGTGCCATCAGTGAGTCGGACTCTGCTTGGGAGACCCAGTACTTC
NA,NA,TRBV28,TRBJ2-7,CASSLSQLRVTYEQYF,TGTGCCAGCAGTTTAAGTCAACTCCGAGTCACCTACGAGCAGTACTTC
NA,NA,TRBV28,TRBJ2-3,CASSPPTPLSTDTQYF,TGTGCCAGCAGTCCCCCAACGCCGCTTAGCACAGATACGCAGTATTTT
NA,NA,TRBV28,TRBJ2-6,CASSLPGSGANVLTF,TGTGCCAGCAGTCTCCCCGGGTCTGGGGCCAACGTCCTGACTTTC
NA,NA,TRBV28,TRBJ1-2,CASSLSNYGYTF,TGTGCCAGCAGTTTATCCAACTATGGCTACACCTTC
NA,NA,TRBV30,TRBJ1-2,CAWSSLRGYTF,TGTGCCTGGAGTTCCTTGCGGGGCTACACCTTC
NA,TRBD1,TRBV15,TRBJ2-7,CATSVFGAGGINEQYF,TGTGCCACCAGCGTATTTGGGGCAGGGGGCATCAACGAGCAGTACTTC
NA,NA,TRBV15,TRBJ1-1,CATSRDLPLTEAFF,TGTGCCACCAGCAGAGATCTTCCTCTTACTGAAGCTTTCTTT
NA,NA,TRBV30,TRBJ1-5,CAWSPINSNQPQHF,TGTGCCTGGAGCCCCATTAATAGCAATCAGCCCCAGCATTTT
NA,TRBD2,TRBV5-4,TRBJ2-3,CASSSRTSGRPDTQYF,TGTGCCAGCAGCTCTCGGACTAGCGGGAGACCAGATACGCAGTATTTT
NA,TRBD1,TRBV19,TRBJ1-2,CASSTTGTGLRGYTF,TGTGCCAGTAGTACTACCGGGACAGGGCTTCGTGGCTACACCTTC
NA,TRBD2,TRBV28,TRBJ2-2,CASRLAELNTGELFF,TGTGCCAGCAGGCTAGCGGAGCTCAACACCGGGGAGCTGTTTTTT
NA,NA,TRBV21-1,TRBJ2-7,CASSVPTAYEQYF,TGTGCCAGCAGCGTCCCGACGGCCTACGAGCAGTACTTC
NA,NA,TRBV28,TRBJ1-1,CASSRSLGLREAFF,TGTGCCAGCAGTCGGTCTCTGGGCTTAAGGGAAGCTTTCTTT
NA,NA,TRBV7-7,TRBJ1-1,CASNRSEAFF,TGTGCCAGCAATCGGAGTGAAGCTTTCTTT